This paragraph reports one TCR beta chain. Its antigen is unknown. CDR3 length: 14 amino acids. Germline V CDR1 and CDR2: MDHEN, SYDVKM. Deletions cut 4 bases from V and 0 bases from J, with 9 bases between. The sample originates from a study of response to subunit inactivated influenza vaccine. TCRdb re-called the RT-PCR reads with MiXCR, one entry per CDR3 protein. Of a few hundred thousand distinct CDR3 sequences in the sample, approximately 14% were seen once. Findings and caveats of the study: Each seasonal flu vaccination may recruit only limited new T cells, authors suggested.

The chain carries TRBV28 and TRBJ1-1, with a possible D match to TRBD1 (5 bases). The receptor was isolated from a man aged 50-59 years who received an inactivated influenza vaccine. The specimen comprised PBMCs from blood, sampled roughly 12 days after vaccination. CDR3 region: CASSSGLMNTEAFF. Here the CDR3 DNA reads TGTGCCAGCAGTTCGGGGCTCATGAACACTGAAGCTTTCTTT.